This T cell receptor beta chain was observed in a study of blood T cell repertoires in COVID-19. Turning to the study itself: Specimens from acute and convalescent COVID-19 originated in the United States, Italy and Spain. Sample material is recorded as cDNA or gDNA derived from T cells, B-cell-depleted T cells, or PBMCs.

This CDR3 region has 18 residues. V dropped 0 bases and J dropped 3 bases, with 22 bases sitting between them. The germline gives CDR1 SGDLS, CDR2 YYNGEE. Enrolled during active infection, Seattle patients were then followed longitudinally. This clone was recorded only once. Authors' data handling: By means of reference gene primer amplification, nucleated cell counts were estimated. Generated by immunoSEQ multiplex PCR, the TCRdb table keeps only in-frame clones and is missing some. V and J calls plus clone size are reproduced from that table; the DNA served to infer D and trimming. The sample yields nearly 300,000 clones, around 85% seen once.

This chain connects TRBV9 to TRBJ2-7, with TRBD2 as a possible D gene (7 bases). The receptor's source is a human donor with COVID-19, enrolled during active disease. The donor label of this sample is uncertain. The specimen sequenced was peripheral blood. The CDR3 reads CASSVGGGYTGSYYEQYF. The CDR3 region has the DNA TGTGCCAGCAGCGTAGGGGGGGGCTACACCGGATCCTACTACGAGCAGTACTTC.